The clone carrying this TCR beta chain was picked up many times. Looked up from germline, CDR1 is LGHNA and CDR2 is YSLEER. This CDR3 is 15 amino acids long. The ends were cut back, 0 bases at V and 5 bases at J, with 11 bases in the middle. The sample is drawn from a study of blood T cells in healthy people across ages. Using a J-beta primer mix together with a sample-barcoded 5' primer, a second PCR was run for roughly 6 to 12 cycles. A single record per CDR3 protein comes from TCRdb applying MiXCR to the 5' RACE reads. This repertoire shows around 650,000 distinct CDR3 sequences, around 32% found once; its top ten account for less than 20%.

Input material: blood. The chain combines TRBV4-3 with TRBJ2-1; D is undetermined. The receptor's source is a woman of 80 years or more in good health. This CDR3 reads CASSQDGRSDNEQFF. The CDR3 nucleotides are TGCGCCAGCAGCCAAGATGGCCGGTCAGACAATGAGCAGTTCTTC.